The clone carrying this T cell receptor beta chain was recorded at least ten times. Its specificity is not known. The data stem from a study of CD8 T cells in ankylosing spondylitis. Findings of the study overall: One TCR beta motif, made up of several highly homologous variants, appeared characteristic of ankylosing spondylitis blood.

The CDR3 is 14 amino acids. Germline loops: CDR1 WNHNN, CDR2 SYGVQD (reference sequence). V lost 6 bases to trimming and J lost 6 bases, with 15 bases between them. Each TCR beta library was made by quantitative 5'-RACE that incorporated molecular barcodes. TCRdb re-called the 5' RACE reads through MiXCR, storing one row per CDR3 protein. Among 300,000 to 400,000 distinct CDR3 sequences listed, around 20% were seen once. This receptor was identified in a male donor with ankylosing spondylitis. The chain links TRBV10-1 to TRBJ2-1, with a weak D call TRBD2 (5 bases). Sequenced material: blood, either unsorted or a sorted T cell fraction (not recorded which). DNA of the CDR3: TGCGCCAGCAGCCGGGGTGGTCAAGGCAATGAGCAGTTCTTC. The encoded protein is CASSRGGQGNEQFF.